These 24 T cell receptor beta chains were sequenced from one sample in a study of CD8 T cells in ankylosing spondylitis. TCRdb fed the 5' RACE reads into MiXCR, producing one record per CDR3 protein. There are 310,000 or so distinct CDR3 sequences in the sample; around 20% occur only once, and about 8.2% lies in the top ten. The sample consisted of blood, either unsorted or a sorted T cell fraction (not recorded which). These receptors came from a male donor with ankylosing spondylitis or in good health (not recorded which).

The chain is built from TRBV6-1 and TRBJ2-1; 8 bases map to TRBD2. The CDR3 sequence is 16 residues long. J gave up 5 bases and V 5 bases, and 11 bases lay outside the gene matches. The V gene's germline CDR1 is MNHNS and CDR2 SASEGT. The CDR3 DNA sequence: TGTGCCAGCAGTCCCCTGGCCGGGACTAGGGACAATGAGCAGTTCTTC. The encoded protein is CASSPLAGTRDNEQFF.

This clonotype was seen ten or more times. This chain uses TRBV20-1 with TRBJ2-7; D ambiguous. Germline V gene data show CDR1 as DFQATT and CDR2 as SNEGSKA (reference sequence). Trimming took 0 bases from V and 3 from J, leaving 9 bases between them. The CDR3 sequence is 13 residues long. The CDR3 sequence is CSARDQLDYEQYV. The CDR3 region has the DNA TGCAGTGCTAGAGATCAACTGGACTACGAGCAGTACGTC.

The CDR3 nucleotides are TGTGCCACCAGTGATTCGCCAGGGACAAGACAAGAGACCCAGTACTTC. This codes for CATSDSPGTRQETQYF. The genes are TRBV24-1 and TRBJ2-5; TRBD1 is a possible D gene (6 bases). Looked up from germline, CDR1 is KGHDR and CDR2 is SFDVKD. V dropped 2 bases and J dropped 2 bases, with 14 bases sitting between them. The CDR3 length is 16 residues.

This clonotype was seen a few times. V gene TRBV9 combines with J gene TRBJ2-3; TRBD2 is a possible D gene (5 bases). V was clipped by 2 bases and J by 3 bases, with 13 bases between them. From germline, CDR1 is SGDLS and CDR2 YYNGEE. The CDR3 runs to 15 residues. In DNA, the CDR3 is TGTGCCAGCAGCGTGGACGGGATCTCAACAGATACGCAGTATTTT. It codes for CASSVDGISTDTQYF. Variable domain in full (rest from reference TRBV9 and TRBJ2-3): DSGVTQTPKHLITATGQRVTLRCSPRSGDLSVYWYQQSLDQGLQFLIQYYNGEERAKGNILERFSAQQFPDLHSELNLSSLELGDSALYFCASSVDGISTDTQYFGPGTRLTVL.

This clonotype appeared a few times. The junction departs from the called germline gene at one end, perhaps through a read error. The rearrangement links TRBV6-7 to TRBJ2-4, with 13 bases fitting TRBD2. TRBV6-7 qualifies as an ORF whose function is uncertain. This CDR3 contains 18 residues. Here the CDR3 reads CTSSSGLAGELAKNIQYF. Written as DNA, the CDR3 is TGTACCAGCAGTTCCGGACTAGCGGGAGAACTAGCCAAAAACATTCAGTACTTC.

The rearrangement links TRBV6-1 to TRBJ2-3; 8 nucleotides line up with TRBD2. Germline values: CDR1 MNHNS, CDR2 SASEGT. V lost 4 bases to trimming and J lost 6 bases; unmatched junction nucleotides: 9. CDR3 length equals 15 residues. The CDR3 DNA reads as TGTGCCAGCAGTGGAACGGGACTAGTGGTCGATACGCAGTATTTT. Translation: CASSGTGLVVDTQYF.

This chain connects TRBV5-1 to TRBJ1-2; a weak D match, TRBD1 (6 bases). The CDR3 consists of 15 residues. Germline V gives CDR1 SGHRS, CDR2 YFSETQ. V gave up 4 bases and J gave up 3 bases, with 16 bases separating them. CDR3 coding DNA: TGCGCCAGCAGCGCCACACAGGGTCTTGACTATGGCTACACCTTC. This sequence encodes CASSATQGLDYGYTF.

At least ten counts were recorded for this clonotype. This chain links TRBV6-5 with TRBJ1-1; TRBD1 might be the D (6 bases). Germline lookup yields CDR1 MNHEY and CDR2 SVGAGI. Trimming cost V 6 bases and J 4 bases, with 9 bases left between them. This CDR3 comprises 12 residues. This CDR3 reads CASSGGLTEAFF. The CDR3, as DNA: TGTGCCAGCAGCGGGGGGCTCACTGAAGCTTTCTTT.

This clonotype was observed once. For the CDR3, the DNA is TGTGCCAGCAGCCCGATTGAGGATAATGAAAAACTGTTTTTT. Translation gives CASSPIEDNEKLFF. The V call is TRBV28, the J call TRBJ1-4; D not certain. From germline, CDR1 is MDHEN and CDR2 SYDVKM. The CDR3 contains 14 residues. Trimming shortened V by 6 bases and J by 4 bases, and 12 bases separated the two germline ends.

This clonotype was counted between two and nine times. CDR3 sequence: CASSLDLASEYYEQYV. Written as DNA, the CDR3 is TGTGCCAGCAGCTTAGATCTGGCGTCAGAATACTACGAGCAGTACGTC. The chain carries TRBV11-2 and TRBJ2-7; D remains ambiguous. From germline, CDR1 is SGHAT and CDR2 FQNNGV. The CDR3 spans 16 residues. The V and J ends lost 0 bases and 3 bases respectively, with 15 bases between them.

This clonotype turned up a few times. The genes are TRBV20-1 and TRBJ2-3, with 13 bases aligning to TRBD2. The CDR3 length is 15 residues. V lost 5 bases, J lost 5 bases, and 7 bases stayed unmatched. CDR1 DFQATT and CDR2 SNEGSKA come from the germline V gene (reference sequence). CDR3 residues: CSAQWTSGRGDTQYF. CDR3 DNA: TGCAGTGCTCAATGGACTAGCGGGAGAGGAGATACGCAGTATTTT.

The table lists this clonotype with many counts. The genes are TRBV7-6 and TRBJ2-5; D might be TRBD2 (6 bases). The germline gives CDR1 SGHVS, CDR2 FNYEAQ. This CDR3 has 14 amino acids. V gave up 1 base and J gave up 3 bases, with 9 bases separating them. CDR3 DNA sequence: TGTGCCAGCAGCTTAGTGGGGGGAAAAGAGACCCAGTACTTC. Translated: CASSLVGGKETQYF.

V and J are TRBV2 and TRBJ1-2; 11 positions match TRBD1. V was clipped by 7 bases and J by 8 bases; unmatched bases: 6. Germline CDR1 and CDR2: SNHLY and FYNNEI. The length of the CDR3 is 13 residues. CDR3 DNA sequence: TGTGCCAGCATGAAGGACAGGGGGCGAGGCTACACCTTC. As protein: CASMKDRGRGYTF. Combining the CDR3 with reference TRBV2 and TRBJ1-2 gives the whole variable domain EPEVTQTPSHQVTQMGQEVILRCVPISNHLYFYWYRQILGQKVEFLVSFYNNEISEKSEIFDDQFSVERPDGSNFTLKIRSTKLEDSAMYFCASMKDRGRGYTFGSGTRLTVV.

DNA of the CDR3: TGTGCCGCCGGGACTAGCCTGAACACCGGGGAGCTGTTTTTT. Translated, it gives CAAGTSLNTGELFF. The genes are TRBV6-1 and TRBJ2-2; 9 bases are a match to TRBD2. This CDR3 comprises 14 residues. V gave up 11 bases and J gave up 1 base; unmatched junction bases: 5. The germline V gene has CDR1 MNHNS and CDR2 SASEGT.

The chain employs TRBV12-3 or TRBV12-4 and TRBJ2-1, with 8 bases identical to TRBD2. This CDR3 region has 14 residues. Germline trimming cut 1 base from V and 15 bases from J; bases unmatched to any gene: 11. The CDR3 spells CASSLVLVGTSRFF. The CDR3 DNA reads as TGTGCCAGCAGTTTAGTTCTGGTTGGGACTAGTCGGTTCTTC.

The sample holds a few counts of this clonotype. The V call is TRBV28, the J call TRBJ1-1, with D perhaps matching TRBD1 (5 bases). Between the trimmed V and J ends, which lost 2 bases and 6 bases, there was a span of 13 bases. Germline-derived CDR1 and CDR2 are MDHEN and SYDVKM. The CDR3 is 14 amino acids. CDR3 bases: TGTGCCAGCAGTTTAAGGAGGACGGGGGCTGAAGCTTTCTTT. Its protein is CASSLRRTGAEAFF.

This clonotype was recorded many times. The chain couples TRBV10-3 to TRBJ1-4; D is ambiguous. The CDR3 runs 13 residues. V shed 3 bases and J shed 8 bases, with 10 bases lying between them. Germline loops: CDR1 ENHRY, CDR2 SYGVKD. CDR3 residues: CAISEPGTEKLFF. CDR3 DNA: TGTGCCATCAGTGAACCGGGTACGGAAAAACTGTTTTTT.

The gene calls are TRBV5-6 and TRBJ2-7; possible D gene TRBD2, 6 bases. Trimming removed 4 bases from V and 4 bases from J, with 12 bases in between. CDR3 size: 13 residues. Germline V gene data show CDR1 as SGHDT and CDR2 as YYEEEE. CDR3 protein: CASSRPRGYEQYV. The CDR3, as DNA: TGTGCCAGCAGCCGACCCCGGGGGTACGAGCAGTACGTC.

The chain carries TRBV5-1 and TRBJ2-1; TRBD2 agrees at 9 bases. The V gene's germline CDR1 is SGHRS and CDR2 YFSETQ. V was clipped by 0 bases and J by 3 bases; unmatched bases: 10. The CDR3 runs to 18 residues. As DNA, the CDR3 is TGCGCCAGCAGCTTGGTTTTCTCGGCTAGCGGGGACTACAATGAGCAGTTCTTC. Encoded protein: CASSLVFSASGDYNEQFF.

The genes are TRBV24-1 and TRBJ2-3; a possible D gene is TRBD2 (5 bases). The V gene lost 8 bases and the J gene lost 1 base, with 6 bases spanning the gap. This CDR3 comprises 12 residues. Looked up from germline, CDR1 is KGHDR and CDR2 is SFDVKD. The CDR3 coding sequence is TGTGCCACCATGGAGGGCACAGATACGCAGTATTTT. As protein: CATMEGTDTQYF.

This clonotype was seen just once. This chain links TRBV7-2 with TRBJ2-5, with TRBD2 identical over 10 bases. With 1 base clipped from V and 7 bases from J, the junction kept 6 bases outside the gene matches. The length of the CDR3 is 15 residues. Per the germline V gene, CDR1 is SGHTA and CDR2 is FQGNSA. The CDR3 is CASSLGPSGGGTQYF. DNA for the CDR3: TGTGCCAGCAGCTTAGGCCCTAGCGGGGGCGGGACCCAGTACTTC.

The CDR3 reads CSAPLPGANVLTF. The CDR3 region has the DNA TGCAGTGCACCTCTCCCTGGGGCCAACGTCCTGACTTTC. This sequence joins TRBV20-1 and TRBJ2-6, with no clear D. The CDR3 covers 13 residues. Per the germline V gene, CDR1 is DFQATT and CDR2 is SNEGSKA (reference sequence). V lost 6 bases and J 2 bases, leaving 8 bases between the germline ends.

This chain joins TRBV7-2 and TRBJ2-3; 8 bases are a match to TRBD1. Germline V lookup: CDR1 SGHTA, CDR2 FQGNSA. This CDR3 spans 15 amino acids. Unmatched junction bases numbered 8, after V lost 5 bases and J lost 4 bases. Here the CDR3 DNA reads TGTGCCAGCAGCGTCCGGACAGGGTGGGCAGATACGCAGTATTTT. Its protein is CASSVRTGWADTQYF. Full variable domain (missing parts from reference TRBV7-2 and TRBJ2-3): GAGVSQSPSNKVTEKGKDVELRCDPISGHTALYWYRQSLGQGLEFLIYFQGNSAPDKSGLPSDRFSAERTGGSVSTLTIQRTQQEDSAVYLCASSVRTGWADTQYFGPGTRLTVL.

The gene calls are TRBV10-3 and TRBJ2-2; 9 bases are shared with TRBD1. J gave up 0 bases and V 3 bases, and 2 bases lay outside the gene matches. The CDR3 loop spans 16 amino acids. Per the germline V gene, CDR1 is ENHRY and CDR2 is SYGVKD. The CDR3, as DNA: TGTGCCATCAGTGATCGGGACAGGGCGAACACCGGGGAGCTGTTTTTT. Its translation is CAISDRDRANTGELFF.